In its sample, the clone carrying this TCR beta chain was seen many times. Among the patients, none had received any treatment before thyroid surgery. TCRdb re-analyzed the PCR reads through MiXCR. Among around 40,000 clones listed, about 18% were seen once. These data are taken from a study of metastatic and nonmetastatic thyroid tumors. V lost 0 bases and J lost 8; bases outside the gene matches: 8. Germline V lookup: CDR1 SGDLS, CDR2 YYNGEE. The CDR3 runs to 15 residues. Sequenced sample: blood. V and J are TRBV9 and TRBJ1-2, with 9 bases lining up with TRBD1. This clonotype was obtained from a male donor with papillary thyroid cancer or a benign thyroid nodule (not recorded which). Some clones in this sample may be carry-over from other donors' samples. CDR3 loop: CASSVDYRDRVGYTF. The CDR3 DNA sequence: TGTGCCAGCAGCGTAGACTACCGGGACAGGGTGGGCTACACCTTC.